These 23 T cell receptor beta chains were sequenced from one sample in a study of blood T cell repertoires in COVID-19. The method was immunoSEQ multiplex PCR; TCRdb's version includes in-frame clones alone and lacks a portion of them. The sample contains 400,000 or so clones, around nine tenths of which appear only once. The sample taken for sequencing was peripheral blood. These TCRs come from a human donor in a cohort sampled during active COVID-19.

The chain has TRBV28 and TRBJ1-1, with 7 bases matching TRBD1. The CDR3 is 15 residues long. Germline values: CDR1 MDHEN, CDR2 SYDVKM. V shed 2 bases, J shed 2 bases, and the junction held 5 bases outside the gene matches. The CDR3 is CASSLVGQYNTEAFF. CDR3 in DNA: TGTGCCAGCAGTTTAGTGGGACAGTATAACACTGAAGCTTTCTTT.

This chain links TRBV7-9 with TRBJ1-1; weak D call: TRBD1 (5 bases). The CDR3 totals 16 residues. Trimming stripped 0 bases from V and 1 base from J, with 12 bases between. Germline values: CDR1 SEHNR, CDR2 FQNEAQ (reference sequence). The CDR3: CASSLAQGSPNTEAFF. The CDR3 nucleotides read TGTGCCAGCAGCTTAGCGCAGGGATCCCCGAACACTGAAGCTTTCTTT.

The chain employs TRBV5-1 and TRBJ2-3; perhaps TRBD2 as D (6 bases). V was pared by 4 bases and J by 4 bases, with 16 bases between. CDR1 is SGHRS, CDR2 YFSETQ, per germline. This CDR3 is 15 amino acids long. The CDR3 is CASSNGTGRSDTQYF. The CDR3, as DNA: TGCGCCAGCAGCAACGGGACTGGGAGGTCAGATACGCAGTATTTT.

The CDR3 is CASSRGQGGEKLFF. The CDR3 DNA is TGTGCCAGCAGCCGCGGACAGGGAGGTGAAAAACTGTTTTTT. This chain connects TRBV5-4 to TRBJ1-4; TRBD1 matches at 8 bases. There are 14 residues in the CDR3. Losses at the gene ends were 4 bases for V and 7 bases for J; bases not matched to a gene: 6. In germline, CDR1 is SGHNT, CDR2 YYREEE (reference sequence).

The V and J genes are TRBV19 and TRBJ2-5; weak D call: TRBD2 (6 bases). The CDR3 covers 14 residues. The V end lost 7 bases, the J end lost 3 bases, and 15 bases lay between the germline ends. Germline V gene lookup returns CDR1 LNHDA and CDR2 SQIVND (reference sequence). The CDR3 DNA reads as TGTGCCAGTACCCCGGGGAGGAGAGAAGAGACCCAGTACTTC. The encoded protein is CASTPGRREETQYF.

This rearrangement joins TRBV28 to TRBJ2-4; no clear D. This CDR3 comprises 14 residues. The V and J ends lost 5 bases and 0 bases respectively, with 8 bases between them. Germline V gene lookup returns CDR1 MDHEN and CDR2 SYDVKM. For the CDR3, the DNA is TGTGCCAGCAGTGAGACACTAGCCAAAAACATTCAGTACTTC. It specifies CASSETLAKNIQYF.

This clone was counted only a few times. The V gene is TRBV7-9, the J gene TRBJ2-1, with TRBD2 matching over 9 bases. This CDR3 contains 14 residues. The ends lost 8 bases at V and 7 bases at J; junction bases unmatched: 9. Germline CDR1 is SEHNR and CDR2 is FQNEAQ (reference sequence). The CDR3 sequence is CASSVAGEWNEQFF. The CDR3, as DNA: TGTGCCAGCTCAGTAGCGGGAGAATGGAATGAGCAGTTCTTC.

This clone was seen just once. In DNA, the CDR3 is TGTGCCAGCACCGAGGGTAACACTGAAGCTTTCTTT. It yields the protein CASTEGNTEAFF. V and J are TRBV6-5 and TRBJ1-1; D gene unclear. Germline lookup yields CDR1 MNHEY and CDR2 SVGAGI. Trimming left V 7 bases short and J 2 bases short, with 8 bases between. This CDR3 has 12 residues.

This chain connects TRBV2 to TRBJ2-3, with unresolved D. This CDR3 comprises 12 residues. Trimming removed 7 bases from V and 0 bases from J, with 5 bases in between. The germline gives CDR1 SNHLY, CDR2 FYNNEI. CDR3 in amino acids: CASTYSTDTQYF. For the CDR3, the DNA is TGTGCCAGCACTTATAGCACAGATACGCAGTATTTT. The whole variable domain, filled in from reference TRBV2 and TRBJ2-3, reads EPEVTQTPSHQVTQMGQEVILRCVPISNHLYFYWYRQILGQKVEFLVSFYNNEISEKSEIFDDQFSVERPDGSNFTLKIRSTKLEDSAMYFCASTYSTDTQYFGPGTRLTVL.

The rearrangement joins TRBV3-1 (or the pseudogene TRBV3-2) to TRBJ2-5; maybe TRBD1 (6 bases). V shed 4 bases and J shed 2 bases, with 8 bases lying between them. Germline CDR1 LGHDT, CDR2 YNNKEL (reference sequence). This CDR3 has 13 amino acids. The DNA of the CDR3 is TGTGCCAGCAGCCCCCAGGGGCAAGAGACCCAGTACTTC. It codes for CASSPQGQETQYF.

Only one count was recorded for this clone. The chain uses TRBV29-1 and TRBJ2-3; D may be TRBD2 (7 bases). Looked up from germline, CDR1 is SQVTM and CDR2 is ANQGSEA. The CDR3 totals 15 residues. Trimming took 5 bases from V and 1 from J, leaving 16 bases between them. CDR3 in DNA: TGCAGCGTTCAGAAGTGGGGGGGCGGCACAGATACGCAGTATTTT. This gives the protein CSVQKWGGGTDTQYF.

The chain combines TRBV5-5 with TRBJ2-2; TRBD2 agrees at 10 bases. V shed 1 base, J shed 5 bases, and the junction held 2 bases outside the gene matches. Germline CDR1 is SGHKS and CDR2 is YYEKEE (reference sequence). The CDR3 is made up of 15 amino acids. CDR3 DNA sequence: TGTGCCAGCAGCTTGCTAGCGGGAGTTACCGGGGAGCTGTTTTTT. Protein: CASSLLAGVTGELFF.

The table lists this clone with a few counts. The V gene is TRBV6-5, the J gene TRBJ1-1; D remains unclear. Germline lookup yields CDR1 MNHEY and CDR2 SVGAGI. The CDR3 runs 15 residues. V gave up 1 base and J gave up 4 bases, with 13 bases separating them. The CDR3 loop reads CASSYFVGRVTEAFF. The DNA of the CDR3 is TGTGCCAGCAGTTACTTTGTTGGGAGGGTCACTGAAGCTTTCTTT.

The sample holds a few counts of this clone. The chain couples TRBV24-1 to TRBJ2-5; D remains unclear. CDR1 is KGHDR and CDR2 is SFDVKD in the germline V gene. Trimming removed 4 bases at V and 5 bases at J, with 7 bases between. The CDR3 runs to 12 residues. The CDR3 spells CATSDTTETQYF. CDR3 nucleotide sequence: TGTGCCACCAGTGACACTACGGAGACCCAGTACTTC.

This clone was counted a single time. This chain joins TRBV30 and TRBJ2-1; 10 bases match TRBD1. The germline V gene encodes CDR1 GTSNPN and CDR2 SVGIG (reference sequence). V was clipped by 0 bases and J by 6 bases; unmatched bases: 14. The CDR3 is 18 residues long. CDR3 DNA sequence: TGTGCCTGGAGTGTAAATTTGTCCGGGACAGGGGTTTCCAATGAGCAGTTCTTC. Translation gives CAWSVNLSGTGVSNEQFF.

The chain has TRBV19 and TRBJ1-5; D ambiguous. V lost 5 bases and J lost 3, with 8 bases in between. Germline V gene sequence: CDR1 LNHDA, CDR2 SQIVND (reference sequence). This CDR3 contains 13 residues. CDR3 in DNA: TGTGCCAGTAGTGGGCAGATCAATCAGCCCCAGCATTTT. Translation: CASSGQINQPQHF.

This sequence joins TRBV7-9 and TRBJ1-6; D not certain. CDR1 and CDR2 (germline): SEHNR, FQNEAQ (reference sequence). This CDR3 is 16 amino acids long. The V and J ends lost 5 bases and 7 bases respectively, with 18 bases between them. The CDR3 DNA is TGTGCCAGCAGCGCCGACTCCGCTAAAACGAATTCACCCCTCCACTTT. Translation: CASSADSAKTNSPLHF.

The rearrangement links TRBV5-1 to TRBJ2-6, with 7 bases aligning to TRBD1. CDR1 and CDR2 from the germline V gene are SGHRS and YFSETQ. The V and J ends lost 1 base and 2 bases, in that order; junction bases with no gene match: 6. The CDR3 is made up of 17 amino acids. The CDR3 DNA follows: TGCGCCAGCAGCTTGAACAGGGGAGTAGCTGGGGCCAACGTCCTGACTTTC. Amino acid sequence: CASSLNRGVAGANVLTF.

V usage is TRBV9 and J usage is TRBJ1-6; 7 nucleotides align to TRBD1. V dropped 0 bases and J dropped 7; count of bases not matched to a gene: 4. Germline CDR1 reads SGDLS; CDR2 reads YYNGEE. The CDR3 extends over 15 amino acids. The CDR3 here is CASSVGTGENSPLHF. The CDR3 DNA sequence: TGTGCCAGCAGCGTAGGAACAGGGGAAAATTCACCCCTCCACTTT.

The chain has TRBV19 and TRBJ1-2; D is ambiguous. The CDR3 has 13 amino acids. Germline V gene data show CDR1 as LNHDA and CDR2 as SQIVND (reference sequence). Trimming removed 4 bases from V and 3 bases from J, with 9 bases in between. The DNA for the CDR3 is TGTGCCAGTAGTACCGGCCAGGACTATGGCTACACCTTC. Translating gives CASSTGQDYGYTF.

The chain combines TRBV15 with TRBJ1-5; perhaps TRBD1 as D (6 bases). Germline V gives CDR1 LNHNV, CDR2 YYDKDF (reference sequence). There are 16 residues in the CDR3. Trimming took 0 bases from V and 1 from J, leaving 10 bases between them. The CDR3 DNA is TGTGCCACCAGCAGAGAGGGGGCGCGAAGCAATCAGCCCCAGCATTTT. Translation gives CATSREGARSNQPQHF.

This sequence joins TRBV11-2 and TRBJ2-7, with a tentative D call TRBD2 (7 bases). The V end lost 5 bases, the J end lost 6 bases, and 17 bases lay between the germline ends. CDR3 length equals 14 residues. Germline values: CDR1 SGHAT, CDR2 FQNNGV. Here the CDR3 reads CASSRGGYPGEQYF. Here the CDR3 DNA reads TGTGCCAGCAGCCGCGGGGGCTACCCGGGCGAGCAGTACTTC.

The chain couples TRBV7-3 to TRBJ2-2; D call uncertain. The CDR3 sequence is 16 residues long. Germline values: CDR1 SGHTA, CDR2 FQGTGA. The V gene lost 1 base and the J gene lost 0 bases, with 9 bases spanning the gap. CDR3 nucleotide sequence: TGTGCCAGCAGCTTAATGCGGCAGTCGAACACCGGGGAGCTGTTTTTT. Its protein product is CASSLMRQSNTGELFF.